The 29 T cell receptor beta chains below were found in one sample sequenced in a study of TET2 disruption in CD19-targeted CAR T cells. Antigen specificity for these receptors is unknown. Generated by immunoSEQ multiplex PCR, the TCRdb table keeps only in-frame clones and is missing some. The sample holds more than 25,000 clones. The treatment denotes: autologous CTL019 cells: CD19 CAR with 4-1BB and CD3 zeta domains. The material was CD8- CAR+ T cells sorted from cultured blood T cells, obtained for CD19 CAR T cell therapy. As to subset: CD8-negative CAR-positive T cells from the infusion product. The receptors here all came from a man aged 70-80 years with chronic lymphocytic leukemia.

With regard to this clone: The sequenced fragment ends 3 residues before the CDR3 boundary, so the rest is inferred from the germline J gene. The chain joins TRBV18 to TRBJ2-1, with 9 positions matching TRBD1. In germline, CDR1 is KGHSH, CDR2 LQKENI. The CDR3 covers 16 residues. Unmatched junction bases numbered 4, after V lost 3 bases and J lost 1 base. The CDR3 sequence is CASSPGQGGSYNEQFF. The sequenced part of the CDR3 DNA is TGTGCCAGCTCACCGGGACAGGGAGGGTCCTACAATGAG.

To note about this clone: The read terminates 3 residues ahead of where the CDR3 ends, so the germline J gene completes it. The chain combines TRBV12-3 or TRBV12-4 with TRBJ1-1; D is uncertain. This CDR3 has 12 residues. V lost 6 bases and J lost 5, with 10 bases in between. The CDR3 reads CASSRRVTEAFF. CDR3 bases read: TGTGCCAGCAGCCGGAGGGTGACTGAA.

With regard to this clone: Sequencing ends 3 residues short of the CDR3 end; the germline J gene provides the rest. This chain uses TRBV7-6 with TRBJ1-2; D not resolved. Germline V gene sequence: CDR1 SGHVS, CDR2 FNYEAQ. The length of the CDR3 is 13 residues. CDR3 in amino acids: CASSLEDRVGYTF. The sequenced part of the CDR3 DNA is TGTGCCAGCAGCTTAGAGGATAGGGTGGGC. Combining the CDR3 with reference TRBV7-6 and TRBJ1-2 gives the whole variable domain GAGVSQSPRYKVTKRGQDVALRCDPISGHVSLYWYRQALGQGPEFLTYFNYEAQQDKSGLPNDRFSAERPEGSISTLTIQRTEQRDSAMYRCASSLEDRVGYTFGSGTRLTVV.

For this clone: The sequenced fragment ends 3 residues before the CDR3 boundary, so the rest is inferred from the germline J gene. V usage is TRBV6-2 or TRBV6-3 and J usage is TRBJ1-2, with 9 bases matching TRBD1. Per the germline V gene, CDR1 is MNHEY and CDR2 is SVGEGT. The CDR3 is 15 amino acids. The V gene end was trimmed by 7 bases and the J gene end by 2 bases; junction bases not matched to a gene: 8. CDR3 amino acids: CASNDWTGDNYGYTF. The covered CDR3 bases are TGTGCCAGCAATGACTGGACAGGGGACAACTATGGC.

CDR3: CASSEALGQSNSPLHF. The sequenced part of the CDR3 DNA is TGTGCCAGCAGTGAAGCGCTGGGGCAGTCTAATTCACCC. The chain links TRBV2 to TRBJ1-6; possibly TRBD1 for D (5 bases). With the read ending 3 residues before the CDR3 end, the germline J gene is used to fill in that end. Germline assignment: CDR1 SNHLY and CDR2 FYNNEI. V was trimmed by 0 bases and J by 6 bases, leaving 12 bases between them. The CDR3 runs 16 residues.

With respect to this clone: The CDR3 end lies 3 residues beyond the end of the read and is filled in from the germline J gene. This chain uses TRBV7-2 with TRBJ1-2; D ambiguous. Per germline, CDR1 SGHTA and CDR2 FQGNSA. This CDR3 comprises 14 residues. The DNA read from the CDR3 is TGTGCCAGCAGCCCGACAATCCCCTCGAGTGAC. Translating it yields CASSPTIPSSD. The entire CDR3 protein reads CASSPTIPSSDYTF.

As regards this clone: From the germline J gene comes the end of the CDR3, since the read stops 3 residues before it. The chain combines TRBV23-1 with TRBJ1-6; 7 nucleotides line up with TRBD1. TRBV23-1 belongs to the ORF category, with a function that is uncertain. Germline trimming cut 6 bases from V and 7 bases from J; bases unmatched to any gene: 15. The CDR3 runs 17 residues. The part of the CDR3 DNA that was read is TGCGCCAGCAGACGACAGGGAATGAGGGGTCGGAATTCACCC. This codes for CASRRQGMRGRNSP. The full CDR3 sequence reads CASRRQGMRGRNSPLHF.

Remarks on this clone: The read terminates 3 residues before the CDR3 end, so the remaining end is supplied by the germline J gene. This chain uses TRBV18 with TRBJ2-5, with 7 bases identical to TRBD1. The J segment lost 1 base and the V segment lost 5 bases, leaving 7 bases of the junction unmatched. Germline-derived CDR1 and CDR2 are KGHSH and LQKENI. CDR3 length: 15 residues. Partial CDR3 DNA: TGTGCCAGCTCAATAGACAGGGCGTTCCAAGAGACC. Residues: CASSIDRAFQET. The whole CDR3 reads CASSIDRAFQETQYF. Combining the CDR3 with reference TRBV18 and TRBJ2-5 gives the whole variable domain NAGVMQNPRHLVRRRGQEARLRCSPMKGHSHVYWYRQLPEEGLKFMVYLQKENIIDESGMPKERFSAEFPKEGPSILRIQQVVRGDSAAYFCASSIDRAFQETQYFGPGTRLLVL.

Of note for this clone: Sequencing ends 3 residues short of the CDR3 end; the germline J gene provides the rest. The gene calls are TRBV6-2 or TRBV6-3 and TRBJ1-4, with 8 bases lining up with TRBD1. Germline CDR1 is MNHEY and CDR2 is SVGEGT. Germline trimming cut 7 bases from V and 7 bases from J; bases unmatched to any gene: 11. The CDR3 length is 15 residues. CDR3 DNA (partial): TGTGCCAGCACTTTACCCGGGACAGGAGGTGAAAAA. Encoded protein: CASTLPGTGGEK. Given in full, the CDR3 is CASTLPGTGGEKLFF.

Comment on this clone: The read ends 3 residues shy of where the CDR3 ends; the end is completed using the germline J gene. J is TRBJ1-6 and V is TRBV28; 9 bases are a match to TRBD1. Trimming at V came to 5 bases and at J to 7 bases, leaving 6 bases not matched to a gene. The CDR3 is 15 residues long. CDR1 MDHEN and CDR2 SYDVKM come from the germline V gene. The part of the CDR3 DNA that was read is TGTGCCAGCAGTCCAGAAGGGACAGGGAATTCACCC. Its translation: CASSPEGTGNSP. The whole CDR3 region reads CASSPEGTGNSPLHF.

Of note for this clone: The read stops 3 residues short of the end of the CDR3; the missing end is completed from the germline J gene. The chain uses TRBV7-9 and TRBJ2-4, with 9 bases identical to TRBD1. CDR3 length: 14 residues. Germline V gives CDR1 SEHNR, CDR2 FQNEAQ (reference sequence). The CDR3 loop is CASSLGQGLEPQYF. The DNA read from the CDR3 is TGTGCCAGCAGCCTCGGACAGGGGTTGGAACCT.

As regards this clone: Coverage ceases 3 residues before the CDR3 finishes, and the germline J gene fills in the end. This chain joins TRBV5-5 and TRBJ2-7; D gene uncertain. Trimming shortened V by 4 bases and J by 6 bases, and 11 bases separated the two germline ends. Germline V gives CDR1 SGHKS, CDR2 YYEKEE (reference sequence). There are 12 residues in the CDR3. The CDR3 region is CASSLLGPEQYF. The DNA read from the CDR3 is TGTGCCAGCAGCCTTCTAGGTCCCGAG.

Turning to this clone: The read falls 3 residues short of the CDR3 end, and the missing part is taken from the germline J gene. The sample holds other DNA sequences that translate to the same CDR3. The J gene is TRBJ2-1, the V gene TRBV13, with 12 bases matching TRBD2. The CDR3 runs to 18 residues. CDR1 PRHDT and CDR2 FYEKMQ come from the germline V gene (reference sequence). Losses at the gene ends were 3 bases for V and 5 bases for J; bases not matched to a gene: 11. CDR3 DNA (partial): TGTGCCAGCAGCTTGGGGGGGCTAGCGGGGGGGTCCGACAATGAG. Its translation: CASSLGGLAGGSDNE. The entire CDR3 protein reads CASSLGGLAGGSDNEQFF. Using reference TRBV13 and TRBJ2-1 for the parts outside the CDR3, the full variable domain is AAGVIQSPRHLIKEKRETATLKCYPIPRHDTVYWYQQGPGQDPQFLISFYEKMQSDKGSIPDRFSAQQFSDYHSELNMSSLELGDSALYFCASSLGGLAGGSDNEQFFGPGTRLTVL.

Details on this clone: The CDR3 end is not reached by the read, which stops 3 residues before it; the germline J gene fills it in. J is TRBJ1-2 and V is TRBV20-1, with a possible D match to TRBD1 (5 bases). Trimming stripped 5 bases from V and 3 bases from J, with 13 bases between. In germline, CDR1 is DFQATT, CDR2 SNEGSKA (reference sequence). This CDR3 region has 13 residues. The CDR3 is CSAPRGVYYGYTF. The sequenced part of the CDR3 DNA is TGCAGTGCTCCCCGAGGGGTGTACTATGGC.

Worth noting for this clone: The CDR3 goes on 3 residues after the read ends, and that part is filled in from the germline J gene. This rearrangement joins TRBV7-2 to TRBJ1-4; D is undetermined. Trimming shortened V by 2 bases and J by 6 bases, and 13 bases separated the two germline ends. Looked up from germline, CDR1 is SGHTA and CDR2 is FQGNSA. This CDR3 has 15 residues. The DNA read from the CDR3 is TGTGCCAGCAGCTTACGGCGGGAGAAGGATGAAAAA. It encodes CASSLRREKDEK. The entire CDR3 protein reads CASSLRREKDEKLFF.

Concerning this clone itself: A read error may produce the germline difference seen at one junction end. The read comes to an end 3 residues before the CDR3 does, leaving the germline J gene to fill in the end. The sample has other DNA sequences that encode this CDR3 too. J is TRBJ1-3 and V is TRBV5-1; TRBD1 matches 8 bases. There are 20 residues in the CDR3. Germline loops: CDR1 SGHRS, CDR2 YFSETQ. CDR3 sequence reads: CASSLGSPGRGRVFGNTIYF. CDR3 bases read: TGCGCCAGCAGCTTGGGATCCCCCGGCAGGGGGCGAGTTTTTGGAAACACT.

For this clone: The read comes to an end 3 residues before the CDR3 does, leaving the germline J gene to fill in the end. The chain recombines TRBV29-1 with TRBJ2-3; maybe TRBD2 (7 bases). V was cut by 6 bases and J by 2 bases, with 9 bases left in between. Germline loops: CDR1 SQVTM, CDR2 ANQGSEA. This CDR3 is built from 12 residues. The DNA read from the CDR3 is TGCAGCGTAGGGGGGGCCACAGATACG. Encoded protein: CSVGGATDT. The entire CDR3 reads CSVGGATDTQYF.

In the case of this clone: This sample also contains other DNA sequences that code for the same CDR3. CDR3 sequence reads: CAVCTLSSYEQYF. The sequenced part of the CDR3 DNA is TGTGCCGTGTGTACCCTAAGCTCCTACGAG. This chain connects TRBV28 to TRBJ2-7; D ambiguous. The CDR3 end is not reached by the read, which stops 3 residues before it; the germline J gene fills it in. Germline CDR1 reads MDHEN; CDR2 reads SYDVKM. The CDR3 is 13 amino acids. V was cut by 11 bases and J by 0 bases, with 14 bases left in between. Complete variable domain (other parts from reference TRBV28 and TRBJ2-7): DVKVTQSSRYLVKRTGEKVFLECVQDMDHENMFWYRQDPGLGLRLIYFSYDVKMKEKGDIPEGYSVSREKKERFSLILESASTNQTSMYLCAVCTLSSYEQYFGPGTRLTVT.

A note on this clone: The CDR3 extends 3 residues past the end of the read, so its final part is completed from the germline J gene. The chain combines TRBV2 with TRBJ2-4, with D perhaps matching TRBD1 (6 bases). The CDR3 is 17 amino acids. Germline-derived CDR1 and CDR2 are SNHLY and FYNNEI. The CDR3 sequence is CASRETGHDVINYGQYF. The covered CDR3 bases are TGTGCCAGCAGAGAAACGGGACACGACGTAATTAACTATGGT.

With respect to this clone: The CDR3 end falls 3 residues outside the read, so it is completed with the germline J gene. This sequence joins TRBV29-1 and TRBJ1-2; a possible D gene is TRBD1 (5 bases). CDR1 is SQVTM, CDR2 ANQGSEA, per germline. This CDR3 has 13 amino acids. V gave up 2 bases and J gave up 0 bases, with 7 bases separating them. CDR3 in amino acids: CSVEQGTNYGYTF. Partial CDR3 DNA: TGCAGCGTTGAACAGGGCACTAACTATGGC.

Regarding this clone: The read terminates 3 residues ahead of where the CDR3 ends, so the germline J gene completes it. The same CDR3 also results from other DNA sequences found in this sample. The rearrangement joins TRBV18 to TRBJ2-7, with TRBD1 identical over 11 bases. V was clipped by 0 bases and J by 6 bases; unmatched bases: 4. CDR3 length: 15 residues. The germline gives CDR1 KGHSH, CDR2 LQKENI. The covered CDR3 bases are TGTGCCAGCTCACCACCCGGGACAGGGGGGGGCGAG. Its translation is CASSPPGTGGGE. The CDR3 in full is CASSPPGTGGGEQYF.

The CDR3 loop reads CASGSSGQGAANEKLFF. The sequenced CDR3 bases are TGTGCCAGCGGTTCGTCGGGACAGGGGGCCGCTAATGAAAAA. This chain connects TRBV14 to TRBJ1-4; 12 bases match TRBD1. The CDR3 end lies 3 residues beyond the end of the read and is filled in from the germline J gene. The ends lost 8 bases at V and 3 bases at J; junction bases unmatched: 10. CDR3 length: 17 residues. Germline CDR1 is SGHDN and CDR2 is FVKESK. Full variable domain (missing parts from reference TRBV14 and TRBJ1-4): EAGVTQFPSHSVIEKGQTVTLRCDPISGHDNLYWYRRVMGKEIKFLLHFVKESKQDESGMPNNRFLAERTGGTYSTLKVQPAELEDSGVYFCASGSSGQGAANEKLFFGSGTQLSVL.

A remark on this clone: The read falls 3 residues short of the CDR3 end, and the missing part is taken from the germline J gene. This chain uses TRBV6-2 or TRBV6-3 with TRBJ2-6; 10 bases agree with TRBD1. Looked up from germline, CDR1 is MNHEY and CDR2 is SVGEGT. Losses at the gene ends were 5 bases for V and 4 bases for J; bases not matched to a gene: 5. The CDR3 runs 16 residues. Incomplete CDR3 DNA: TGTGCCAGCAGTGCGGGACAGGGGTCAGGGGCCAACGTC. Its protein is CASSAGQGSGANV. The CDR3 as a whole reads CASSAGQGSGANVLTF.

Comments on this clone: The read falls 3 residues short of the CDR3 end, and the missing part is taken from the germline J gene. The V gene is TRBV5-1, the J gene TRBJ2-5; 8 bases map to TRBD2. Germline lookup yields CDR1 SGHRS and CDR2 YFSETQ. V gave up 0 bases and J gave up 5 bases; unmatched junction bases: 6. The CDR3 contains 15 residues. CDR3: CASSLGSGVSETQYF. The part of the CDR3 DNA that was read is TGCGCCAGCAGCTTGGGTAGCGGGGTGTCGGAGACC.

Notes on this clone: The read terminates 3 residues before the CDR3 end, so the remaining end is supplied by the germline J gene. The chain recombines TRBV5-6 with TRBJ2-3; D is perhaps TRBD2 (7 bases). This CDR3 has 15 amino acids. The V gene's germline CDR1 is SGHDT and CDR2 YYEEEE. The V end was cut by 1 base, the J end by 2 bases, with 11 bases between. The CDR3 bases that were read are TGTGCCAGCAGCTTGTACGGGGGGCCCACAGATACG. Translation: CASSLYGGPTDT. The whole CDR3 sequence is CASSLYGGPTDTQYF.

On this clone itself: The observed sequence ends 3 residues before the CDR3 terminus, with the missing tail filled in from the germline J gene. This sequence joins TRBV6-2 or TRBV6-3 and TRBJ2-1, with 8 bases identical to TRBD1. The CDR3 loop spans 15 amino acids. With 5 bases clipped from V and 8 bases from J, the junction kept 11 bases outside the gene matches. From germline, CDR1 is MNHEY and CDR2 SVGEGT. CDR3 DNA (partial): TGTGCCAGCAGTGATGGGACAGGAAGACTTGATGAG. Protein product: CASSDGTGRLDE. The entire CDR3 sequence reads CASSDGTGRLDEQFF.

About this clone: The CDR3 extends 3 residues past the end of the read, so its final part is completed from the germline J gene. This chain links TRBV5-6 with TRBJ2-4; TRBD1 aligns across 7 bases. This CDR3 is built from 15 residues. Germline lookup yields CDR1 SGHDT and CDR2 YYEEEE. The CDR3 protein is CASSNRRQGQETQYF. CDR3 bases read: TGTGCCAGCAGCAACCGCCGACAGGGACAAGAGACT.

About this clone itself: The read terminates 3 residues ahead of where the CDR3 ends, so the germline J gene completes it. The rearrangement uses TRBV20-1 and TRBJ2-4; TRBD2 aligns across 7 bases. This CDR3 is 11 amino acids long. Germline loops: CDR1 DFQATT, CDR2 SNEGSKA (reference sequence). This CDR3 reads CSASRDYGQYF. CDR3 DNA, as far as it was read: TGCAGTGCTAGTCGGGACTATGGT.

Note on this clone: The read falls 3 residues short of the CDR3 end, and the missing part is taken from the germline J gene. V and J are TRBV18 and TRBJ2-4, with 8 bases identical to TRBD1. The CDR3 contains 15 residues. Germline values: CDR1 KGHSH, CDR2 LQKENI. The CDR3 protein is CASSPGTGPGYGQYF. The sequenced CDR3 bases are TGTGCCAGCTCACCCGGGACAGGCCCAGGGTATGGT. Supplemented by reference TRBV18 and TRBJ2-4, the full variable domain reads NAGVMQNPRHLVRRRGQEARLRCSPMKGHSHVYWYRQLPEEGLKFMVYLQKENIIDESGMPKERFSAEFPKEGPSILRIQQVVRGDSAAYFCASSPGTGPGYGQYFGAGTRLSVL.